This T cell receptor beta chain was recorded in a study of Graves' ophthalmopathy and Graves' hyperthyroidism. This clonotype was detected many times. Trimming removed 7 bases at V and 0 bases at J, with 7 bases between. Germline-derived CDR1 and CDR2 are SQVTM and ANQGSEA. The CDR3 contains 12 residues. No donor had other autoimmune disease, uncontrolled infection, pregnancy or lactation. The evidence that diagnosis relied on was clinical symptoms, serum thyroxine, TRAb, thyroid ultrasound and orbital computed tomography. Amplification of TCR beta CDR3 regions used RNA transcripts. Second-round multiplex PCR came after a first-round RT-PCR that employed HTBI primers. TCRdb fed the multiplex PCR reads into MiXCR, producing one record per CDR3 protein. The repertoire includes 200,000 to 250,000 distinct CDR3 sequences, 20% to 25% of them detected once, and 43% sits in the top ten.

The sequencing sample was made of peripheral blood. The chain couples TRBV29-1 to TRBJ1-3; D is uncertain. This clonotype was sampled from a woman between 50 and 59 years old with Graves' ophthalmopathy. CDR3 sequence (DNA): TGCAGCGCCCGGGTCTCTGGAAACACCATATATTTT. Its translation: CSARVSGNTIYF.